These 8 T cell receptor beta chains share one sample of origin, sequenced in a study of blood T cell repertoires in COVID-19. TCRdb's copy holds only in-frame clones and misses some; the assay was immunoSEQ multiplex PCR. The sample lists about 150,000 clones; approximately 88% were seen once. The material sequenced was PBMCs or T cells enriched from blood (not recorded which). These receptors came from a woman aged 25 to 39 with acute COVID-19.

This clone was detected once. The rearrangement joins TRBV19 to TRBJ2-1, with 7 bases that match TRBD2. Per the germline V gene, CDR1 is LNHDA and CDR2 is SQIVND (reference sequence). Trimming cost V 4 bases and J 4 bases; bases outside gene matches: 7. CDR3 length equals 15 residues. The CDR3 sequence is CASSKDFGRYNEQFF. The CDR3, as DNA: TGTGCCAGTAGTAAGGACTTCGGGAGGTACAATGAGCAGTTCTTC.

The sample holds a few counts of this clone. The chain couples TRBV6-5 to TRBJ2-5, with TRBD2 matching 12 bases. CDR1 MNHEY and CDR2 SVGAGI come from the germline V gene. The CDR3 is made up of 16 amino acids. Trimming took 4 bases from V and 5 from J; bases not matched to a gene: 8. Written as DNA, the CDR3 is TGTGCCAGCAGTTCTAGCGGGAGGGCCCTCGAGGAGACCCAGTACTTC. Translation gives CASSSSGRALEETQYF.

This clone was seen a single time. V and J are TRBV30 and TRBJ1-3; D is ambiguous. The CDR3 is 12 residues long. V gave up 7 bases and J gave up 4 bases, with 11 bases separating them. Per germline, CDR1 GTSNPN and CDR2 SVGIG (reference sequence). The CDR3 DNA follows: TGTGCCTACGACATGGAAGGAAACACCATATATTTT. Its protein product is CAYDMEGNTIYF.

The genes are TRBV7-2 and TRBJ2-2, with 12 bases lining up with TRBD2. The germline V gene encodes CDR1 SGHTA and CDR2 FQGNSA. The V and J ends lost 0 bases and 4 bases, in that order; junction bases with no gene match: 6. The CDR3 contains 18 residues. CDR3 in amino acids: CASSLALAGGLGTGELFF. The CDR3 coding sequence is TGTGCCAGCAGCTTAGCCCTAGCGGGAGGGCTCGGCACCGGGGAGCTGTTTTTT.

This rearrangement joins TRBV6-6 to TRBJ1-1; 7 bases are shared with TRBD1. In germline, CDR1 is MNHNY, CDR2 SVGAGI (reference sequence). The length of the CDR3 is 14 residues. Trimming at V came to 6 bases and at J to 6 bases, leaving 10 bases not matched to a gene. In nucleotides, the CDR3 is TGTGCCAGCAGACTTACAGGGGTAGACGCTGAAGCTTTCTTT. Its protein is CASRLTGVDAEAFF.

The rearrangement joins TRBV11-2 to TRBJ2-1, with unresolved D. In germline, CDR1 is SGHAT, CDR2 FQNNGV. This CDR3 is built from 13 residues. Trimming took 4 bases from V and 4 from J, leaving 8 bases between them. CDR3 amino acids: CASSSEMYNEQFF. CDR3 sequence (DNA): TGTGCCAGCAGCTCCGAGATGTACAATGAGCAGTTCTTC.

DNA for the CDR3: TGTGCCAGCAGTTTATTCATGGATACGCAGTATTTT. Protein: CASSLFMDTQYF. This rearrangement joins TRBV28 to TRBJ2-3, with no clear D. Trimming removed 1 base from V and 6 bases from J, with 5 bases in between. The CDR3 sequence is 12 residues long. The germline gives CDR1 MDHEN, CDR2 SYDVKM.

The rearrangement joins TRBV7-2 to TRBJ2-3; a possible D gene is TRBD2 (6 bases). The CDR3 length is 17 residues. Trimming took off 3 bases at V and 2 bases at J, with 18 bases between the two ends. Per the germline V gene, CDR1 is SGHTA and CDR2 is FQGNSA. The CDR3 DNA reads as TGTGCCAGCAGCTTCATGCATGGCGGAGGGATCACAGATACGCAGTATTTT. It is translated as CASSFMHGGGITDTQYF.